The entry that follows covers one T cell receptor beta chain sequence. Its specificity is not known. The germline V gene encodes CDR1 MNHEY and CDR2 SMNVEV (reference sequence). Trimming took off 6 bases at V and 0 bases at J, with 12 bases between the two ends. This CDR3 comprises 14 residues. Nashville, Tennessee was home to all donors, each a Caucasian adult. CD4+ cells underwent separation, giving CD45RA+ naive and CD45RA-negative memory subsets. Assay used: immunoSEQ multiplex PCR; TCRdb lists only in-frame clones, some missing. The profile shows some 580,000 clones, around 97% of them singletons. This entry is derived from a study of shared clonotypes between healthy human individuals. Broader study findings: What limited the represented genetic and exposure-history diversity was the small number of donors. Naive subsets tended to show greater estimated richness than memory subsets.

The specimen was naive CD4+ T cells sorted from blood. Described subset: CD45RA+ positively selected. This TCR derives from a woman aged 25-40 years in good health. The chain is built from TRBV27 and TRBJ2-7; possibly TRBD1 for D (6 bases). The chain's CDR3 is CASSPDRISYEQYF. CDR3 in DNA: TGTGCCAGCAGCCCCGACAGGATCTCCTACGAGCAGTACTTC.